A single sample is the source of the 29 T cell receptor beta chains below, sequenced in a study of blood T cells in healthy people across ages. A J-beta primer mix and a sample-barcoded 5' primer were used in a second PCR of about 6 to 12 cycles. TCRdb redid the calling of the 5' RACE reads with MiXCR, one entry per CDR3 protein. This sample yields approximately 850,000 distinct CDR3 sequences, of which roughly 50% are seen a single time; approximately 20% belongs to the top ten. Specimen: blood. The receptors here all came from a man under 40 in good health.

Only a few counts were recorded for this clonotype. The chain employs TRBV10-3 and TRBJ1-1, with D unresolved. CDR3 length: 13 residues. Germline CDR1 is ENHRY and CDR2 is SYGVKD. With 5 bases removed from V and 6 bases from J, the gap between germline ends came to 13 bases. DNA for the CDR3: TGTGCCATCAGTAGGACGGCAGAGGCTGAAGCTTTCTTT. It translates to CAISRTAEAEAFF.

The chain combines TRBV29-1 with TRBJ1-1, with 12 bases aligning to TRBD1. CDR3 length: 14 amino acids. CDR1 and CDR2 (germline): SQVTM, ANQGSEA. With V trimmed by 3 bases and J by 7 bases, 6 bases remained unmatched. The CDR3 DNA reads TGCAGCGTTGACCCGGGACAGGGGGCAGATGAAGCTTTCTTT. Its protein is CSVDPGQGADEAFF.

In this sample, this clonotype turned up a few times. The CDR3 bases are TGTGCCAGCAGCAACCCAGGGGAGACCTACGAGCAGTACTTC. It translates to CASSNPGETYEQYF. The genes are TRBV28 and TRBJ2-7; a weak D match, TRBD1 (6 bases). Trimming pared 6 bases from V and 2 bases from J, leaving 14 bases between. The CDR3 runs 14 residues. Germline CDR1 is MDHEN and CDR2 is SYDVKM.

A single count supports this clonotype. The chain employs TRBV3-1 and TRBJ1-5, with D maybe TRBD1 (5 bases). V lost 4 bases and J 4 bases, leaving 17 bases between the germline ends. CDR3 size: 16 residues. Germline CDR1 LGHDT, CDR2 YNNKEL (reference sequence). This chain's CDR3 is CASSRGIGARNQPQHF. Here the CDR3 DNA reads TGTGCCAGCAGCCGGGGGATCGGGGCCAGAAATCAGCCCCAGCATTTT.

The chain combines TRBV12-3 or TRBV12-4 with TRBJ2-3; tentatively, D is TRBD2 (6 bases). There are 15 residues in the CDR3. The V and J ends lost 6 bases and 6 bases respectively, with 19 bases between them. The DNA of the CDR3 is TGTGCCAGCAGGACGGGAGTCGGGTCCTATGATACGCAGTATTTT. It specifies CASRTGVGSYDTQYF.

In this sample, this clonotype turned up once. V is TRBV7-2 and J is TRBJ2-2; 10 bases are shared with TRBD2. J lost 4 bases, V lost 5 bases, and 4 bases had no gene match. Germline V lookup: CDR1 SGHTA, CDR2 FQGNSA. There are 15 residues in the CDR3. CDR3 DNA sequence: TGTGCCAGCAGCCCACGACTAGCGGGCACCGGGGAGCTGTTTTTT. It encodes CASSPRLAGTGELFF.

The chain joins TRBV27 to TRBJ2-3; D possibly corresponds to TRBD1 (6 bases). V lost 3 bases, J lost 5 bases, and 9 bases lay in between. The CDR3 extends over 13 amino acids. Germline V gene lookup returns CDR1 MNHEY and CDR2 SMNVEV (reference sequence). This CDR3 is CASSFRGQDTQYF. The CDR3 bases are TGTGCCAGCAGTTTCAGGGGACAAGATACGCAGTATTTT.

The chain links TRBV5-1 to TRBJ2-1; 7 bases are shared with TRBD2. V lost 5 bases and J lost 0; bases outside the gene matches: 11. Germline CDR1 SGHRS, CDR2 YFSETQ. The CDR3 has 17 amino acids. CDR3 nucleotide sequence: TGCGCCAGCAGGGTGGCGTCTAGCGGCATCTCCTACAATGAGCAGTTCTTC. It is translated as CASRVASSGISYNEQFF.

The chain's CDR3 is CSARVIGQGNIQYF. CDR3 nucleotide sequence: TGCAGTGCTAGGGTTATTGGCCAGGGGAACATTCAGTACTTC. The chain links TRBV20-1 to TRBJ2-4; D might be TRBD1 (6 bases). The germline CDR1 and CDR2 sequences are DFQATT and SNEGSKA (reference sequence). V lost 3 bases and J 7 bases, leaving 16 bases between the germline ends. The CDR3 consists of 14 residues.

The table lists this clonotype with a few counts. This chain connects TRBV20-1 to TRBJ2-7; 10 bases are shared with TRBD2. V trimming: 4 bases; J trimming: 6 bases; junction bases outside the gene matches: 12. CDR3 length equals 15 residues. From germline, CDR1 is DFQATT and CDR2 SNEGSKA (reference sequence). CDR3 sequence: CSAKRASGSGLEQYF. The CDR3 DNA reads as TGCAGTGCTAAGCGGGCTAGCGGGAGCGGTCTCGAGCAGTACTTC.

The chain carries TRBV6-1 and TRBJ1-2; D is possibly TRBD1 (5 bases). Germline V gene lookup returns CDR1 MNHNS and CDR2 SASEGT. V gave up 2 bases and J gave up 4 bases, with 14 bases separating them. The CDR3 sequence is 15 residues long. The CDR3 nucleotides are TGTGCCAGCAGTGAATCCTTCGTGGGGGTCTATGGCTACACCTTC. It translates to CASSESFVGVYGYTF.

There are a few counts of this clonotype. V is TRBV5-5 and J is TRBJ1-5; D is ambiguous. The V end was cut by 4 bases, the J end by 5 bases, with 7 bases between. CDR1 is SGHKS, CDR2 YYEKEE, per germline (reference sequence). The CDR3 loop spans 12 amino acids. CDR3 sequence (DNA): TGTGCCAGCAGCCCGAACGATCAGCCCCAGCATTTT. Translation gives CASSPNDQPQHF.

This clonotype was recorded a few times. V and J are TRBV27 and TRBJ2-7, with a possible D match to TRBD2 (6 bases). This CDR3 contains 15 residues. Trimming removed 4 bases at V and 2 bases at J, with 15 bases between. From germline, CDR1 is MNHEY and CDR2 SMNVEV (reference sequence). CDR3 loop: CASSSFLPGAYEQYF. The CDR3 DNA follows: TGTGCCAGCAGTTCGTTCCTGCCGGGGGCCTACGAGCAGTACTTC.

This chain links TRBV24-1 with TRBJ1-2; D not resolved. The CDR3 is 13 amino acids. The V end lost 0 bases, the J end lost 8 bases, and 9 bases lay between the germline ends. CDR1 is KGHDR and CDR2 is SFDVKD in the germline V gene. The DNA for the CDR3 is TGTGCCACCAGTGATTTGCATCCCGGGGGCTACACCTTC. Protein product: CATSDLHPGGYTF.

CDR3 DNA sequence: TGTGCCAGCGCCGTCCTGGCAGGGGCCAACGTCCTGACTTTC. It codes for CASAVLAGANVLTF. This chain joins TRBV12-3 or TRBV12-4 and TRBJ2-6; D remains ambiguous. The ends were cut back, 8 bases at V and 4 bases at J, with 12 bases in the middle. CDR3 length: 14 residues.

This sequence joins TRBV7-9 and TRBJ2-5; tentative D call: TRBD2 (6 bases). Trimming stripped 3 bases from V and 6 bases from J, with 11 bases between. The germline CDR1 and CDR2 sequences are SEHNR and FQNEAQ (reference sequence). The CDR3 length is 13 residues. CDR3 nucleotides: TGTGCCAGCAGCTTTCCGGGGGTAAAGACCCAGTACTTC. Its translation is CASSFPGVKTQYF. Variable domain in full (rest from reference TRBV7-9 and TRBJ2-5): DTGVSQNPRHKITKRGQNVTFRCDPISEHNRLYWYRQTLGQGPEFLTYFQNEAQLEKSRLLSDRFSAERPKGSFSTLEIQRTEQGDSAMYLCASSFPGVKTQYFGPGTRLLVL.

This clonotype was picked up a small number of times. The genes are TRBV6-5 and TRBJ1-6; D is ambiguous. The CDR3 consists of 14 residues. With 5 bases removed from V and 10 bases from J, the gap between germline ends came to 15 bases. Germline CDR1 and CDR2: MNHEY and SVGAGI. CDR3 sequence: CASSRQEILSPLHF. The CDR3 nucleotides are TGTGCCAGCAGTAGACAAGAGATCTTATCACCCCTCCACTTT.

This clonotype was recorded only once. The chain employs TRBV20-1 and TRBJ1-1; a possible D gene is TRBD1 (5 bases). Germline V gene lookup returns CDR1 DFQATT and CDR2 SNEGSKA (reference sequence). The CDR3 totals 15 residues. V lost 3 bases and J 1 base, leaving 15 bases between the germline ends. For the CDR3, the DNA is TGCAGTGCTAGGAACTACGACAGATGGAACACTGAAGCTTTCTTT. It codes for CSARNYDRWNTEAFF.

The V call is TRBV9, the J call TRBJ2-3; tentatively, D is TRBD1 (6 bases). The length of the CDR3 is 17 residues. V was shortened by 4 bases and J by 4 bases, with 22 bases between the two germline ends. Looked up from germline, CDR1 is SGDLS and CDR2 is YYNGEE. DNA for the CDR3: TGTGCCAGCAGCCCCCGGGGACCAGGGGAACCTGCAGATACGCAGTATTTT. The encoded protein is CASSPRGPGEPADTQYF.

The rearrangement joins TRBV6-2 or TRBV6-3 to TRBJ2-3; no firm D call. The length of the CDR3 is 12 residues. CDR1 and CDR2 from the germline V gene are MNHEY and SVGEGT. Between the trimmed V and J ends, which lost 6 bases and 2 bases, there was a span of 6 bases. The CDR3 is CASRTNTDTQYF. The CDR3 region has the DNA TGTGCCAGCAGGACCAACACAGATACGCAGTATTTT.

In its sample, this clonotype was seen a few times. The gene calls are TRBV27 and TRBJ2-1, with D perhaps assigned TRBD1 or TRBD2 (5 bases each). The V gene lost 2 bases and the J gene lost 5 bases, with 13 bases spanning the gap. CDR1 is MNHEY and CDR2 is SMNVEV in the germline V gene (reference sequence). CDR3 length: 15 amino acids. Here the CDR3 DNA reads TGTGCCAGCAGTTTACAGGGCGGGTTCCACAATGAGCAGTTCTTC. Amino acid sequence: CASSLQGGFHNEQFF.

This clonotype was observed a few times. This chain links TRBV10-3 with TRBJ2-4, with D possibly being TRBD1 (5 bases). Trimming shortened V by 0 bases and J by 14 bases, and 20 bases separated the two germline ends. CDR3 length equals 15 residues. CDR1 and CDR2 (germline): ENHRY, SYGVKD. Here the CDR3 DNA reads TGTGCCATCAGTGAGTCGATAGGACAAGGCCTAGGGGAGTACTTC. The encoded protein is CAISESIGQGLGEYF.

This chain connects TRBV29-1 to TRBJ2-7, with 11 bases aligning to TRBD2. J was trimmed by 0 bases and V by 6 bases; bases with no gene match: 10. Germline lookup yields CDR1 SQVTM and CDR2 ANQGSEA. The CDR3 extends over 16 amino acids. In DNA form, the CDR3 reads TGCAGCGTCGCTAACATAGCGGGAGGGCCCTCCTACGAGCAGTACTTC. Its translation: CSVANIAGGPSYEQYF.

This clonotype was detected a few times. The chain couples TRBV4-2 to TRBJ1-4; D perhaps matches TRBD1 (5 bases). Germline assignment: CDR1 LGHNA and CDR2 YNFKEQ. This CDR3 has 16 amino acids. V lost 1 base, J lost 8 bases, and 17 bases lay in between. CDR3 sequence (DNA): TGTGCCAGCAGCCAAGGTGGTGGCAGGGAGGGCGAAAAACTGTTTTTT. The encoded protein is CASSQGGGREGEKLFF.

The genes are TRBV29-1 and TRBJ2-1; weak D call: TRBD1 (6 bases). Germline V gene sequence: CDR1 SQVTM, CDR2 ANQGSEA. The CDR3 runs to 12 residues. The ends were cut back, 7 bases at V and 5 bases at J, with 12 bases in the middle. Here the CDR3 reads CSATTGNNEQFF. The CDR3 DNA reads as TGCAGCGCTACTACAGGGAACAATGAGCAGTTCTTC.

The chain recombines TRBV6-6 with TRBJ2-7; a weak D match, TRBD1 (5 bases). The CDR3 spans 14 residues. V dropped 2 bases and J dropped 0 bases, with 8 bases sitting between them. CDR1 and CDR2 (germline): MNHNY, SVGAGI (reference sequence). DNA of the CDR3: TGTGCCAGCAGTTACCTAAGGGGCTCCTACGAGCAGTACTTC. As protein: CASSYLRGSYEQYF.

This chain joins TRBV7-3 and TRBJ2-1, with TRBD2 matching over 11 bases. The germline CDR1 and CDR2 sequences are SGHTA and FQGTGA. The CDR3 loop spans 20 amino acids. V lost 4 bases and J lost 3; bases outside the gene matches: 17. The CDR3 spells CASSSTGTSGYQRGYNEQFF. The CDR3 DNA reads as TGTGCCAGCAGCTCCACCGGGACTAGCGGTTATCAAAGGGGCTACAATGAGCAGTTCTTC.

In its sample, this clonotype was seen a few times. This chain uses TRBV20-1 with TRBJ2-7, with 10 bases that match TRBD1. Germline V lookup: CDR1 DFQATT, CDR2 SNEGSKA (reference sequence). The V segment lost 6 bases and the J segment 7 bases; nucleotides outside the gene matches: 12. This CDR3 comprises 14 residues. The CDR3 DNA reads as TGCAGTGCGTCCGGGACAGGGGCCTACAATGAGCAGTACTTC. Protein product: CSASGTGAYNEQYF.

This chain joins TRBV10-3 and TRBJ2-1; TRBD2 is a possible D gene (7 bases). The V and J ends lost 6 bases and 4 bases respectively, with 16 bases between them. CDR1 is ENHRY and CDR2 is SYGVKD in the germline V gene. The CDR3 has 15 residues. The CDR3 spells CAIRPRGGAYNEQFF. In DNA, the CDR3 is TGTGCCATCAGGCCCCGAGGGGGGGCTTACAATGAGCAGTTCTTC.